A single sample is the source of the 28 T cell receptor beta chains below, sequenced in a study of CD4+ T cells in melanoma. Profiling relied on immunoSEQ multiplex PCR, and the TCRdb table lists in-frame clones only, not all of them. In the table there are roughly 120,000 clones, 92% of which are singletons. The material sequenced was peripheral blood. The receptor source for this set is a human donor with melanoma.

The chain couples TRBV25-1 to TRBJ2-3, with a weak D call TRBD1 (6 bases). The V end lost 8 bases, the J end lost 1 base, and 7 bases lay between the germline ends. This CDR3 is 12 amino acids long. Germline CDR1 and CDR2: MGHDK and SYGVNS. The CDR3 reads CASAGGTDTQYF. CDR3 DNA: TGTGCCAGCGCAGGGGGCACAGATACGCAGTATTTT.

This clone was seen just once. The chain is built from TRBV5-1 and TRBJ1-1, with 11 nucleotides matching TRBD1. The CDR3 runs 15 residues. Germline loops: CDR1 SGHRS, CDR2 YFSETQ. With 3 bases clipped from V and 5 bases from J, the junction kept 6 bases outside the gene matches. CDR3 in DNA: TGCGCCAGCAGCTCAGGGGACAGGGGGTGGACTGAAGCTTTCTTT. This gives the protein CASSSGDRGWTEAFF.

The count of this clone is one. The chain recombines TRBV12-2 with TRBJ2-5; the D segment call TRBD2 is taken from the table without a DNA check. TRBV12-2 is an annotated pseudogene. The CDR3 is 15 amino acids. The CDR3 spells CASRTAGKIQETQYF. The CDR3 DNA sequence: TGTGCAAGTCGCACAGCGGGGAAAATACAAGAGACCCAGTACTTC.

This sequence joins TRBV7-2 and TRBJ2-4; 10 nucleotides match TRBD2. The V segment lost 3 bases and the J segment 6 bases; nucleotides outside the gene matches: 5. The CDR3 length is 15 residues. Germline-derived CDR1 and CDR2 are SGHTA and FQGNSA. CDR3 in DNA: TGTGCCAGCAGCTTCCAGCGGGGGGGCACAAACATTCAGTACTTC. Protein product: CASSFQRGGTNIQYF.

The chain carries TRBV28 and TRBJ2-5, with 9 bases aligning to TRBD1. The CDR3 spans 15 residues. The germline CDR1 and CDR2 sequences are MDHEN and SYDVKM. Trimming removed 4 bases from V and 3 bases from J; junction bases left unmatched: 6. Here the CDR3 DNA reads TGTGCCAGCAGTTCCCCCGGGACAGGGAAAGAGACCCAGTACTTC. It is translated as CASSSPGTGKETQYF.

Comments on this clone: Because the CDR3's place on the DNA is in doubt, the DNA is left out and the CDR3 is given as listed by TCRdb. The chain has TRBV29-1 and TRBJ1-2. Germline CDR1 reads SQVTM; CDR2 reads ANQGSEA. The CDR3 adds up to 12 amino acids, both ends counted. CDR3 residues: CSVVTGAYGCTF.

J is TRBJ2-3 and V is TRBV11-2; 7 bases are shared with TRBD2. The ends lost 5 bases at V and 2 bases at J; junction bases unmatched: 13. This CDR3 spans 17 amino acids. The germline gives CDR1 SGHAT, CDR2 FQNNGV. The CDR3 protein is CASSPLTSLINTDTQYF. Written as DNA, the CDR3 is TGTGCCAGCAGCCCCCTGACTAGCCTCATAAACACAGATACGCAGTATTTT.

CDR3 coding DNA: TGTGCCAGCAGTTTTCCCGGACCGGTGCTAGCGGGGGCTGATCGCTACGAGCAGTACTTC. Residues: CASSFPGPVLAGADRYEQYF. This sequence joins TRBV28 and TRBJ2-7; 10 bases align to TRBD2. The CDR3 extends over 20 amino acids. Losses at the gene ends were 3 bases for V and 3 bases for J; bases not matched to a gene: 20. Germline V lookup: CDR1 MDHEN, CDR2 SYDVKM.

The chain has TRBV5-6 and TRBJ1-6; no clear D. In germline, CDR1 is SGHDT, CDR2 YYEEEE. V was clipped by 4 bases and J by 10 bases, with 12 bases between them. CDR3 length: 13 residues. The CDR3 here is CASSASVESPLHF. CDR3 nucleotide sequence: TGTGCCAGCAGCGCATCGGTCGAATCACCCCTCCACTTT.

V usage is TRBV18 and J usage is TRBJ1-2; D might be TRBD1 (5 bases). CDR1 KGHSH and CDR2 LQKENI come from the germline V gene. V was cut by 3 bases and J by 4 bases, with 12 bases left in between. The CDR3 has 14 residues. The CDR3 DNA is TGTGCCAGCTCACCGGAGGCCGGGGCCTATGGCTACACCTTC. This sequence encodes CASSPEAGAYGYTF. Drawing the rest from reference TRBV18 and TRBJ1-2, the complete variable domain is NAGVMQNPRHLVRRRGQEARLRCSPMKGHSHVYWYRQLPEEGLKFMVYLQKENIIDESGMPKERFSAEFPKEGPSILRIQQVVRGDSAAYFCASSPEAGAYGYTFGSGTRLTVV.

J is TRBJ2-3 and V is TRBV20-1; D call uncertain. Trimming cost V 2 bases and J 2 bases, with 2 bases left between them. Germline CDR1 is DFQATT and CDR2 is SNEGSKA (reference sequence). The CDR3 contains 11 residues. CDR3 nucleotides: TGCAGTGCTAGACCCACAGATACGCAGTATTTT. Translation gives CSARPTDTQYF.

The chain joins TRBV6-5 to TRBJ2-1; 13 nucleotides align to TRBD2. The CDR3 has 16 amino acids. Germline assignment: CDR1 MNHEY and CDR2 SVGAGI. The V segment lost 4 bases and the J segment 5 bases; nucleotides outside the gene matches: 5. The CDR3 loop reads CASSLAGTSGDNEQFF. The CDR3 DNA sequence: TGTGCCAGCAGTTTGGCGGGGACTAGCGGGGACAATGAGCAGTTCTTC.

The CDR3: CASSSTSGSDEQYF. As DNA, the CDR3 is TGTGCCAGCAGCTCGACTAGCGGGAGCGACGAGCAGTACTTC. The chain combines TRBV5-4 with TRBJ2-7; 12 bases align to TRBD2. The germline V gene encodes CDR1 SGHNT and CDR2 YYREEE (reference sequence). CDR3 size: 14 residues. V trimming: 3 bases; J trimming: 5 bases; junction bases outside the gene matches: 3.

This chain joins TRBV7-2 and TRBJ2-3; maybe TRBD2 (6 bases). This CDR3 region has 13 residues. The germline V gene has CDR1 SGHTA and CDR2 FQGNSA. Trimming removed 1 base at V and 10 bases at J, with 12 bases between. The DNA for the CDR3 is TGTGCCAGCAGCTTAGTGTGGCGGGACGCGCAGTATTTT. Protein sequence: CASSLVWRDAQYF.

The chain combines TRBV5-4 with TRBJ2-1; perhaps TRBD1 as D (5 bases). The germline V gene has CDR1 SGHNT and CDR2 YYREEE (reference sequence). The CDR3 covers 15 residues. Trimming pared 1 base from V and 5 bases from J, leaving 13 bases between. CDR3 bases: TGTGCCAGCAGCTTGCCCGCAGGGTCGGACAATGAGCAGTTCTTC. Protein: CASSLPAGSDNEQFF.

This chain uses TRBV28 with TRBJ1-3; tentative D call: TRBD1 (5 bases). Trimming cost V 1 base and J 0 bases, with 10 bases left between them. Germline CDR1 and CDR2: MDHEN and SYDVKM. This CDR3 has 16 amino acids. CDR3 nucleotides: TGTGCCAGCAGTTTATCGGGGGACGGCTCTGGAAACACCATATATTTT. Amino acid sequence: CASSLSGDGSGNTIYF.

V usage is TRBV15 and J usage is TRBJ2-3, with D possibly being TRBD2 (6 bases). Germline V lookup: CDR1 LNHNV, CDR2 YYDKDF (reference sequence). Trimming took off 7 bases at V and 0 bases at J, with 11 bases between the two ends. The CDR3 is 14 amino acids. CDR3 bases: TGTGCCACCACGGCGGGGTTTAGCACAGATACGCAGTATTTT. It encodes CATTAGFSTDTQYF. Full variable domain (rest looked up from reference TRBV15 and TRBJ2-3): DAMVIQNPRYQVTQFGKPVTLSCSQTLNHNVMYWYQQKSSQAPKLLFHYYDKDFNNEADTPDNFQSRRPNTSFCFLDIRSPGLGDTAMYLCATTAGFSTDTQYFGPGTRLTVL.

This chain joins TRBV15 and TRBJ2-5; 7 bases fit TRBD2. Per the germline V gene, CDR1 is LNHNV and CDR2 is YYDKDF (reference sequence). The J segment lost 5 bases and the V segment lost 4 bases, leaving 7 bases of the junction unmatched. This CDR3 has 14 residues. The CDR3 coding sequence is TGTGCCACCAGCATCAGACGGGGGGATGAGACCCAGTACTTC. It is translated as CATSIRRGDETQYF. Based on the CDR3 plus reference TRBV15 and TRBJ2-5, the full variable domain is DAMVIQNPRYQVTQFGKPVTLSCSQTLNHNVMYWYQQKSSQAPKLLFHYYDKDFNNEADTPDNFQSRRPNTSFCFLDIRSPGLGDTAMYLCATSIRRGDETQYFGPGTRLLVL.

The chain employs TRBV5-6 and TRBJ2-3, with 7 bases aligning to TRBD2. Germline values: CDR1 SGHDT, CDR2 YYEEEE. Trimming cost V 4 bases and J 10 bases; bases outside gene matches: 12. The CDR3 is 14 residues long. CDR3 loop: CASSPKGRGWAQYF. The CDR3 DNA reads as TGTGCCAGCAGCCCAAAAGGGAGGGGATGGGCGCAGTATTTT.

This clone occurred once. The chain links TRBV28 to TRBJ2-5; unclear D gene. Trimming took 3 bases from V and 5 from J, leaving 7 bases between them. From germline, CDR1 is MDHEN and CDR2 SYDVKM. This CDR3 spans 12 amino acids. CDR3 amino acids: CASSLPKETQYF. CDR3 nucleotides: TGTGCCAGCAGTTTGCCTAAGGAGACCCAGTACTTC.

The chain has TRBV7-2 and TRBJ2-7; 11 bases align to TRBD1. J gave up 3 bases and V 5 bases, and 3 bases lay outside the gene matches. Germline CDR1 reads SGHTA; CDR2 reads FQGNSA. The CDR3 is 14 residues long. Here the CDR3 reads CASSVDRGLYEQYF. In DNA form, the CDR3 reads TGTGCCAGCAGCGTGGACAGGGGGCTCTACGAGCAGTACTTC.

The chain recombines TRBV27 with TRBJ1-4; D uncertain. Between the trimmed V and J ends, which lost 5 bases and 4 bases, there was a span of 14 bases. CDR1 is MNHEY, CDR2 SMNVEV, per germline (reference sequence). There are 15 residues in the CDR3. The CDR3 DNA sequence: TGTGCCAGCAGTCCCCTCGGACGGAATAATGAAAAACTGTTTTTT. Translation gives CASSPLGRNNEKLFF.

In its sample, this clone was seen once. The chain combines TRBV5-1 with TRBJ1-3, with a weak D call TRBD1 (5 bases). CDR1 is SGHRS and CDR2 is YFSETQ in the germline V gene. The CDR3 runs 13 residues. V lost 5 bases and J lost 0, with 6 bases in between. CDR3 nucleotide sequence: TGCGCCAGCAGGGACACCTCTGGAAACACCATATATTTT. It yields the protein CASRDTSGNTIYF.

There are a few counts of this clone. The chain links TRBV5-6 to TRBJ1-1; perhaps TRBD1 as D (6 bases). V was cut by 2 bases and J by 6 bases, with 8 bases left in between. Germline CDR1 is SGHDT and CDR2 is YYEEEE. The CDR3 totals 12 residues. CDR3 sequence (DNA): TGTGCCAGCAGCTTCAGGGGATCTGAAGCTTTCTTT. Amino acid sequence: CASSFRGSEAFF.

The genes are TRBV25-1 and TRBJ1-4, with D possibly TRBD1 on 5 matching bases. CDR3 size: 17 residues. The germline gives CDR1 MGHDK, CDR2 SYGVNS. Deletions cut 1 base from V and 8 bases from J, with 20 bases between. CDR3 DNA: TGTGCCAGCAGTGAATTGGGAAGGGGAGGACGTTACGAAAAACTGTTTTTT. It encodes CASSELGRGGRYEKLFF. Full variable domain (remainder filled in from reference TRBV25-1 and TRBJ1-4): EADIYQTPRYLVIGTGKKITLECSQTMGHDKMYWYQQDPGMELHLIHYSYGVNSTEKGDLSSESTVSRIRTEHFPLTLESARPSHTSQYLCASSELGRGGRYEKLFFGSGTQLSVL.

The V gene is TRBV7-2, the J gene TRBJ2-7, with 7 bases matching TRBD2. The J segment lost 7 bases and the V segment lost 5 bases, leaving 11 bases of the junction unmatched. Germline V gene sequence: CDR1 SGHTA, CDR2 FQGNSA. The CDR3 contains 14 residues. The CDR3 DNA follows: TGTGCCAGCAGCCCCGGGCGGGAGCCGGATGAGCAGTACTTC. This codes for CASSPGREPDEQYF.

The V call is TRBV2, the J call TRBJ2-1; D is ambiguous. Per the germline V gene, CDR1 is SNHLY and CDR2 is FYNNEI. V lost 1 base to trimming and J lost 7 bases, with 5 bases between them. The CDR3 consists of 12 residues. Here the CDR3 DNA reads TGTGCCAGCAGTGAAGGTTGGAATGAGCAGTTCTTC. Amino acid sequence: CASSEGWNEQFF. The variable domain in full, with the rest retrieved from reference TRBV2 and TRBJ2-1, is EPEVTQTPSHQVTQMGQEVILRCVPISNHLYFYWYRQILGQKVEFLVSFYNNEISEKSEIFDDQFSVERPDGSNFTLKIRSTKLEDSAMYFCASSEGWNEQFFGPGTRLTVL.

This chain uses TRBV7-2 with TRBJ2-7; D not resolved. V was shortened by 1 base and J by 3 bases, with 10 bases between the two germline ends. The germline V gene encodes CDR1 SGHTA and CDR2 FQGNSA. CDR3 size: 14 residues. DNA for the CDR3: TGTGCCAGCAGCTTAGGTTCCTCTTTCTACGAGCAGTACTTC. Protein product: CASSLGSSFYEQYF.